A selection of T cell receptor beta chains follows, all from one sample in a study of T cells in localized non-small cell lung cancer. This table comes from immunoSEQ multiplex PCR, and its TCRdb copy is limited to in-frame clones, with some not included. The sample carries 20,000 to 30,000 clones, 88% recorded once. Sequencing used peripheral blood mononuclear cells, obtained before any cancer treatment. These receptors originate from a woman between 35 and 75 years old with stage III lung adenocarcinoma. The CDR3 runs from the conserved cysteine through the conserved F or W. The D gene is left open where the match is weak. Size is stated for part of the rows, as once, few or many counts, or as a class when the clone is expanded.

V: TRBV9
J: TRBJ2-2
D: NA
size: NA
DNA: TGTGCCAGCAGCCCCCCGGGCACCGGGGAGCTGTTTTTT
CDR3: CASSPPGTGELFF

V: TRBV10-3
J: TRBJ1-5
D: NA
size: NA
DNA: TGTGCCATCAGTGAGACGCCCACTACAGGTCGGGTTGGGCCCCAGCATTTT
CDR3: CAISETPTTGRVGPQHF

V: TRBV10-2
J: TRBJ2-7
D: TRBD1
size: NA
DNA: TGCGCCAGCAGGACAGGGGCCGCCTACGAGCAGTACTTC
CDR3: CASRTGAAYEQYF

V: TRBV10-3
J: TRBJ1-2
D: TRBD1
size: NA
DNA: TGTGCCATCAGCATGACAGGGGGGAACTATGGCTACACCTTC
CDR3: CAISMTGGNYGYTF

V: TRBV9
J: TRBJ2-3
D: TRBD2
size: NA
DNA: TGTGCCAGCAGCGAGGGCCTAGCGGGAGGCACAGATACGCAGTATTTT
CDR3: CASSEGLAGGTDTQYF

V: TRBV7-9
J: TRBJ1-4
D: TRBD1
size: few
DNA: TGTGCCAGCAGCTTGGTGGGACAGGGCGGTGAAAAACTGTTTTTT
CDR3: CASSLVGQGGEKLFF

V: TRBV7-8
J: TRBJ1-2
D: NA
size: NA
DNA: TGTGCCAGCAGCTTAAGGCTTGACGGCTATGGCTACACCTTC
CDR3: CASSLRLDGYGYTF

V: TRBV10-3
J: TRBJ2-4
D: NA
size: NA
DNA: TGTGCCATCAGTGATCCAGGGGAGGCCAAAAACATTCAGTACTTC
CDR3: CAISDPGEAKNIQYF

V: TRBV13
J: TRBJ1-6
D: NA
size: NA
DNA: TGTGCCAGCAGCTTAAGAGGGTTGGATAATTCACCCCTCCACTTT
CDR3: CASSLRGLDNSPLHF

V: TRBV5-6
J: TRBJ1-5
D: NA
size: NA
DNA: TGTGCCAGCAGTATACAGGGAATCAATCAGCCCCAGCATTTT
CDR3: CASSIQGINQPQHF

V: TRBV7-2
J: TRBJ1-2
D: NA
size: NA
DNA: TGTGCCAGCAGCACAGACCCAGGGGAGACGTTGTATGGCTACACCTTC
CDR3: CASSTDPGETLYGYTF

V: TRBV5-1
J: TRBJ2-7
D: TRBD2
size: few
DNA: TGCGCCAGCAGCCACGGGACTAGCGGGGCCTACGAGCAGTACTTC
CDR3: CASSHGTSGAYEQYF

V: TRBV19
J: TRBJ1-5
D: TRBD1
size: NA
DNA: TGTGCCAGTAGTATCGGGGACAGGGGACATCAGCCCCAGCATTTT
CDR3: CASSIGDRGHQPQHF

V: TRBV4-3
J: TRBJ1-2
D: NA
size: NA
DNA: TGCGCCAGCAGCCAAGGGAGTCACCGGGGCGACTATGGCTACACCTTC
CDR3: CASSQGSHRGDYGYTF

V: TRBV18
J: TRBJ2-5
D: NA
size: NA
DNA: TGTGCCAGCTCACCCGGCTCAACCGGGGAGACCCAGTACTTC
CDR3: CASSPGSTGETQYF

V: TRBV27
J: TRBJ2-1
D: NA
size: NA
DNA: TGTGCCAGCAGTTGGCTTGGACAGAACAATGAGCAGTTCTTC
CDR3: CASSWLGQNNEQFF

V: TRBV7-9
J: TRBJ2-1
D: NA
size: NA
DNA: TGTGCCAGCAGCTATTCCGGGACTAGAGGGACAGATGAGCAGTTCTTC
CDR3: CASSYSGTRGTDEQFF

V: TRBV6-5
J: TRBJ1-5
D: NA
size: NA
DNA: TGTGCCAGCAGTTACGGGGGAAGCCAGCATTTT
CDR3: CASSYGGSQHF